Shown below are 19 T cell receptor beta chains from a single sample sequenced in a study of blood T cells in healthy people across ages. The second PCR ran about 6 to 11 cycles with a sample-barcoded 5' primer and J-beta primers. Using its own MiXCR run on the 5' RACE reads, TCRdb lists one record per CDR3 protein. Of some 1,500,000 distinct CDR3 sequences in the sample, 42% are singletons; the top ten hold under 5%. The sequencing sample was made of blood. These receptors came from a woman aged 18-29 years in good health.

The chain is built from TRBV7-2 and TRBJ1-4; 8 bases match TRBD1. Per the germline V gene, CDR1 is SGHTA and CDR2 is FQGNSA. V was pared by 2 bases and J by 7 bases, with 6 bases of the junction left unmatched. The CDR3 spans 15 residues. The DNA for the CDR3 is TGTGCCAGCAGCTTACAGGGGGCTCTTCTTGAAAAACTGTTTTTT. Translating gives CASSLQGALLEKLFF.

V usage is TRBV20-1 and J usage is TRBJ1-2; 7 nucleotides align to TRBD1. V shed 0 bases and J 5 bases; nucleotides not matched to a gene: 15. CDR3 length: 17 residues. Looked up from germline, CDR1 is DFQATT and CDR2 is SNEGSKA (reference sequence). The CDR3 DNA sequence: TGCAGTGCTAGAGATAGACGGTCTCGAAACAGGGGTTATGGCTACACCTTC. Protein: CSARDRRSRNRGYGYTF.

V gene TRBV7-2 combines with J gene TRBJ2-1; a weak D match, TRBD2 (6 bases). The CDR3 runs 15 residues. Germline CDR1 SGHTA, CDR2 FQGNSA. The V end lost 4 bases, the J end lost 4 bases, and 14 bases lay between the germline ends. In nucleotides, the CDR3 is TGTGCCAGCAGCTCATACATGGGACTGTACAATGAGCAGTTCTTC. Its translation: CASSSYMGLYNEQFF.

This chain connects TRBV6-1 to TRBJ2-4; 10 nucleotides align to TRBD1. The DNA end favors TRBJ2-7, so the J call may be wrong. Germline lookup yields CDR1 MNHNS and CDR2 SASEGT. The CDR3 is 15 amino acids. CDR3 sequence (DNA): TGTGCCAGCAGTGGACAGGGGGCAATTATCGACGAGCAGTACTTC. It encodes CASSGQGAIIDEQYF.

In this sample, this clonotype turned up a few times. The chain's CDR3 is CASGLSGEETQYF. The CDR3 DNA reads as TGTGCTAGTGGTTTGTCGGGGGAAGAGACCCAGTACTTC. The V gene is TRBV12-5, the J gene TRBJ2-5, with D possibly TRBD2 on 6 matching bases. Germline lookup yields CDR1 LGHNT and CDR2 FRNRAP. CDR3 length: 13 amino acids. The V end lost 2 bases, the J end lost 3 bases, and 7 bases lay between the germline ends.

The rearrangement uses TRBV3-1 and TRBJ2-2; 9 bases fit TRBD1. The CDR3 runs to 15 residues. Germline CDR1 and CDR2: LGHDT and YNNKEL (reference sequence). The trim removed 1 base at V and 3 bases at J, leaving 0 bases unmatched. The CDR3 reads CASSQGQGDTGELFF. CDR3 bases: TGTGCCAGCAGCCAAGGACAGGGGGACACCGGGGAGCTGTTTTTT.

A remark on this clonotype: At one end the junction does not follow the germline gene, possibly because of a read error. The rearrangement links TRBV27 to TRBJ1-2; maybe TRBD1 (5 bases). This CDR3 is built from 13 residues. Germline V CDR1 and CDR2: MNHEY, SMNVEV (reference sequence). The CDR3 DNA reads TGTGTCAGCGGTCGGGACCGTCTATTAGGCTACACCTTC. Protein product: CVSGRDRLLGYTF.

Concerning this clonotype itself: A junction boundary mismatches the germline segment, possibly from a read error. This chain connects TRBV12-3 or TRBV12-4 to TRBJ2-1; D may correspond to TRBD1 or TRBD2 (5 bases each). The CDR3 totals 16 residues. CDR3 DNA sequence: TGTGTCAGCAGTCCTTCGGGGCAGTCGGCCTACAATGAGCAGTTCTTC. This encodes CVSSPSGQSAYNEQFF.

The table lists this clonotype with a few counts. The chain combines TRBV5-1 with TRBJ2-1, with 8 positions matching TRBD1. The CDR3 consists of 15 residues. CDR1 and CDR2 (germline): SGHRS, YFSETQ. After removal of 0 bases from V and 5 bases from J, the junction contained 4 bases not matched to a gene. The CDR3 reads CASSLADRENNEQFF. CDR3 nucleotide sequence: TGCGCCAGCAGCTTGGCGGACAGGGAGAACAATGAGCAGTTCTTC.

This clonotype came up once. This chain connects TRBV16 to TRBJ1-5; maybe TRBD1 (6 bases). Per germline, CDR1 KGHSY and CDR2 FQNENV. The CDR3 totals 15 residues. Trimming shortened V by 1 base and J by 5 bases, and 12 bases separated the two germline ends. The CDR3 loop is CASSQYRAPDQPQHF. CDR3 nucleotides: TGTGCCAGCAGCCAATACAGGGCGCCCGATCAGCCCCAGCATTTT.

The V and J genes are TRBV29-1 and TRBJ2-7; 7 bases fit TRBD1. The CDR3 length is 15 residues. Germline V gene sequence: CDR1 SQVTM, CDR2 ANQGSEA. CDR3 sequence: CRGEGARRLSYEQYF. Written as DNA, the CDR3 is TGCAGGGGAGAGGGGGCCCGGAGACTCTCCTACGAGCAGTACTTC.

In nucleotides, the CDR3 is TGTGCCAGCAGCTTAAGCGCTCAGGAGAACAATGAGCAGTACTTC. Its translation is CASSLSAQENNEQYF. The V call is TRBV7-2, the J call TRBJ2-5; D remains unclear. Germline V lookup: CDR1 SGHTA, CDR2 FQGNSA. V lost 2 bases, J lost 11 bases, and 21 bases lay in between. This CDR3 comprises 15 residues.

This clonotype has more than one count but fewer than ten. V is TRBV4-3 and J is TRBJ2-7; D possibly matches TRBD1 or TRBD2 (5 bases each). V lost 4 bases, J lost 3 bases, and 16 bases lay in between. Germline CDR1 and CDR2: LGHNA and YSLEER. This CDR3 is built from 15 residues. CDR3 residues: CASSRFRDGSYEQYF. The CDR3 DNA is TGCGCCAGCAGCCGGTTCCGGGACGGAAGCTACGAGCAGTACTTC.

The chain uses TRBV3-1 and TRBJ2-3; D gene ambiguous. CDR1 LGHDT and CDR2 YNNKEL come from the germline V gene (reference sequence). V was clipped by 1 base and J by 4 bases, with 6 bases between them. The CDR3 consists of 13 residues. The CDR3 region is CASSQAMADTQYF. CDR3 DNA sequence: TGTGCCAGCAGCCAAGCGATGGCAGATACGCAGTATTTT.

This clonotype was seen only once. The V and J genes are TRBV12-3 or TRBV12-4 and TRBJ1-1, with D maybe TRBD1 (5 bases). There are 12 residues in the CDR3. V lost 1 base and J 11 bases, leaving 11 bases between the germline ends. The CDR3 DNA is TGTGCCAGCAGTTTAGTGTCGGGGCGGGCTTTCTTT. As protein: CASSLVSGRAFF.

This clonotype was detected only a few times. The CDR3 DNA reads TGTGCCAGCACCAGAGGTTCGGGCGGGAGGGCCGACGAGCAGTACTTC. Translation: CASTRGSGGRADEQYF. V and J are TRBV9 and TRBJ2-5; 9 positions match TRBD2. TRBJ2-7 matches the DNA end more closely, so the J call is doubtful. CDR1 is SGDLS, CDR2 YYNGEE, per germline. This CDR3 comprises 16 residues.

The chain carries TRBV30 and TRBJ1-1; D is unresolved. Germline lookup yields CDR1 GTSNPN and CDR2 SVGIG (reference sequence). Trimming removed 2 bases at V and 11 bases at J, with 12 bases between. The CDR3 is made up of 11 amino acids. The CDR3 sequence: CAWSYQAEAFF. As DNA, the CDR3 is TGTGCCTGGAGTTACCAGGCGGAGGCTTTCTTT.

The rearrangement joins TRBV7-2 to TRBJ2-2; 12 bases line up with TRBD2. Germline V CDR1 and CDR2: SGHTA, FQGNSA. There are 17 residues in the CDR3. The junction had 10 bases not matched to a gene; V was cut back by 5 bases and J by 6 bases. CDR3 DNA sequence: TGTGCCAGCAGCCTGGGCTTGACTAGCGGGAGTTCCGGGGAGCTGTTTTTT. Its translation: CASSLGLTSGSSGELFF.

J is TRBJ2-3 and V is TRBV7-2; TRBD2 agrees at 9 bases. V lost 1 base, J lost 1 base, and 3 bases stayed unmatched. This CDR3 is built from 16 residues. Germline-derived CDR1 and CDR2 are SGHTA and FQGNSA. The CDR3 reads CASSLGRTSGTDTQYF. CDR3 in DNA: TGTGCCAGCAGCTTAGGCCGGACTAGCGGCACAGATACGCAGTATTTT.